This T cell receptor beta chain was sequenced during a study of T cell responses to AZD1222 COVID-19 vaccine. Study results and caveats: Receipt of two AZD1222 doses was followed by a rise in Spike-specific TCR breadth and depth.

On this clone: Its target is unknown.

The assay was immunoSEQ multiplex PCR, and TCRdb's table has in-frame clones only and misses some. The sample records 86,000 or so clones, roughly 90% being singletons. V lost 3 bases, J lost 0 bases, and 25 bases lay in between. The length of the CDR3 is 20 residues. Germline CDR1 is MDHEN and CDR2 is SYDVKM. This chain connects TRBV28 to TRBJ2-3, with a tentative D call TRBD1 (5 bases). The starting material was peripheral blood, obtained 28 days after the second AZD1222 dose. This clonotype was obtained from an adult who received the AZD1222 COVID-19 vaccine. CDR3 protein: CASSLFRVKSYPTSTDTQYF. CDR3 DNA sequence: TGTGCCAGCAGTTTGTTCAGGGTGAAAAGTTATCCAACTAGCACAGATACGCAGTATTTT.